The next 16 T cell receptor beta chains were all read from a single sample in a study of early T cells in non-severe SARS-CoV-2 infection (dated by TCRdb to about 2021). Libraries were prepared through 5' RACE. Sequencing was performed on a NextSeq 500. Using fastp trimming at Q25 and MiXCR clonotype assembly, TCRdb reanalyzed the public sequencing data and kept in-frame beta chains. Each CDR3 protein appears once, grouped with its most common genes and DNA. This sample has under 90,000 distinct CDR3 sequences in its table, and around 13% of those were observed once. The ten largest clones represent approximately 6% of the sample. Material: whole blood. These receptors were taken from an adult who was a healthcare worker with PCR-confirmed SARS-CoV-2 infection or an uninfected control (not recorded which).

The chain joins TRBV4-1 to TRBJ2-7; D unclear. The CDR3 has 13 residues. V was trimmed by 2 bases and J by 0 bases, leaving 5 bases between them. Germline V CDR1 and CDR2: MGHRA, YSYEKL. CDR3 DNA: TGCGCCAGCAGCCAACAGAGCTCCTACGAGCAGTACTTC. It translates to CASSQQSSYEQYF.

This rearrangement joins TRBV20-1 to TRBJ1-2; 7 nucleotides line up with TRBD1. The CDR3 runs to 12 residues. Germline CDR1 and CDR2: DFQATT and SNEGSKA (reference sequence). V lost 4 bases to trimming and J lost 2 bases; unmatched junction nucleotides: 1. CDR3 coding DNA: TGCAGTGCTATGACAGGGAACTATGGCTACACCTTC. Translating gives CSAMTGNYGYTF.

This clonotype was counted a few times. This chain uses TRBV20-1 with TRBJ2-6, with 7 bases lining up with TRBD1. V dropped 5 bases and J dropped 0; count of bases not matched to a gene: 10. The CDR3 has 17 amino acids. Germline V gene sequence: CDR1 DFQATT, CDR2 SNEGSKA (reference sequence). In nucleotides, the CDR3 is TGCAGTGCTGGATCCGGGACAGTGGTCTCTGGGGCCAACGTCCTGACTTTC. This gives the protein CSAGSGTVVSGANVLTF.

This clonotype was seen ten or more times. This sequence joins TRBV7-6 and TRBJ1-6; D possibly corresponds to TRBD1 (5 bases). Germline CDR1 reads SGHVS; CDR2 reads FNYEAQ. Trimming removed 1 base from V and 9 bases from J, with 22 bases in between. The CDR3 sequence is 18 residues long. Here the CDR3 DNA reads TGTGCCAGCAGCTTAGTTGCCAGGGAGCCTCTTGATGGTTCACCCCTCCACTTT. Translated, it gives CASSLVAREPLDGSPLHF.

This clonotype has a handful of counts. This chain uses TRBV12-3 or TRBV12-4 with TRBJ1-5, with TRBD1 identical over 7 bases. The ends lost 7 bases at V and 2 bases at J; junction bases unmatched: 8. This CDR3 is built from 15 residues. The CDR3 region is CASTGDRSRNQPQHF. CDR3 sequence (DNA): TGTGCCAGCACCGGGGACAGATCCCGCAATCAGCCCCAGCATTTT.

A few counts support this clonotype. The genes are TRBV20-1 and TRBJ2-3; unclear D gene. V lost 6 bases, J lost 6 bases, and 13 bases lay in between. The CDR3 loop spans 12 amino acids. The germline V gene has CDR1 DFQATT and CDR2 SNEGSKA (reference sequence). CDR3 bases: TGCAGTGCCTCCCCAACAGTGGATACGCAGTATTTT. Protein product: CSASPTVDTQYF.

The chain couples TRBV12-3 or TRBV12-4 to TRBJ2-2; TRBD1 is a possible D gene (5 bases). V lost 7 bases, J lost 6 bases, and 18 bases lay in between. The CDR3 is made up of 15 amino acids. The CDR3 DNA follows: TGTGCCAGCACCACAGCCAGGGCGGTTGCCGGGGAGCTGTTTTTT. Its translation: CASTTARAVAGELFF.

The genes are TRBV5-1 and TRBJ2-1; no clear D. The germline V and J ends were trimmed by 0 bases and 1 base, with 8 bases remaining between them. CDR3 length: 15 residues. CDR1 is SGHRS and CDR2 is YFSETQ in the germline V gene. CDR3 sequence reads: CASSLALTSYNEQFF. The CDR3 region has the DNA TGCGCCAGCAGCTTGGCCCTTACTTCCTACAATGAGCAGTTCTTC.

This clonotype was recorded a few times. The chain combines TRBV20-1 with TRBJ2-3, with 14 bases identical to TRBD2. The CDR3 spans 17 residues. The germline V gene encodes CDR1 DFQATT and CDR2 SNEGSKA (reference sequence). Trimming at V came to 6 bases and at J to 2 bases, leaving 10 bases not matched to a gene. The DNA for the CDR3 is TGCAGTGCCCCGGCGACTAGCGGGAGGGGTGACACAGATACGCAGTATTTT. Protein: CSAPATSGRGDTDTQYF.

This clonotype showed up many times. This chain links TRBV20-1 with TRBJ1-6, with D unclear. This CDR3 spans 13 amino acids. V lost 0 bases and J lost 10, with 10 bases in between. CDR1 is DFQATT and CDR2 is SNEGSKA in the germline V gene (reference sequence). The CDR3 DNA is TGCAGTGCTAGAGATAAGAGGGCGTCACCCCTCCACTTT. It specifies CSARDKRASPLHF.

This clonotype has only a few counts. The DNA for the CDR3 is TGTGCCAGCTCAATGGGGGTCCAAGAGACCCAGTACTTC. It translates to CASSMGVQETQYF. The V gene is TRBV18, the J gene TRBJ2-5; tentatively, D is TRBD1 or TRBD2 (5 bases each). Trimming pared 5 bases from V and 1 base from J, leaving 8 bases between. From germline, CDR1 is KGHSH and CDR2 LQKENI. The CDR3 spans 13 residues.

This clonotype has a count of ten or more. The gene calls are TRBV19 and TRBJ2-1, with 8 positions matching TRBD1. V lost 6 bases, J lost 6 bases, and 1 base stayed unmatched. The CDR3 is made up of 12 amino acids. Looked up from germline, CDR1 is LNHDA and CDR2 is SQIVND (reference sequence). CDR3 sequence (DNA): TGTGCCAGTAGCGGGACAGGCAATGAGCAGTTCTTC. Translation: CASSGTGNEQFF.

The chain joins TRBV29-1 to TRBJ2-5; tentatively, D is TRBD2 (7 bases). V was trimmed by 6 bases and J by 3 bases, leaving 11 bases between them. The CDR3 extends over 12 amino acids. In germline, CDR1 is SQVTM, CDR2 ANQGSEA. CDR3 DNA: TGCAGCGTCGGCGGGGGCGAAGAGACCCAGTACTTC. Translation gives CSVGGGEETQYF. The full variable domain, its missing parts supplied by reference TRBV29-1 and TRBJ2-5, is SAVISQKPSRDICQRGTSLTIQCQVDSQVTMMFWYRQQPGQSLTLIATANQGSEATYESGFVIDKFPISRPNLTFSTLTVSNMSPEDSSIYLCSVGGGEETQYFGPGTRLLVL.

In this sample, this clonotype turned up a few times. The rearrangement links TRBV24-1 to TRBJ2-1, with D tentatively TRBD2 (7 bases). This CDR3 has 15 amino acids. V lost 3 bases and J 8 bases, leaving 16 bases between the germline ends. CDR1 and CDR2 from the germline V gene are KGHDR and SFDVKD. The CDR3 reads CATSDRGGTLDEQFF. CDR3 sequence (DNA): TGTGCCACCAGTGATAGGGGGGGGACACTCGATGAGCAGTTCTTC.

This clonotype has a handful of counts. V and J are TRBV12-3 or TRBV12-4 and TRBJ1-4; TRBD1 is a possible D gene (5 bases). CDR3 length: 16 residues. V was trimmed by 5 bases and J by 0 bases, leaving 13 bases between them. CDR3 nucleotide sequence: TGTGCCAGCAGTGCCTATCGACAGTCAACTAATGAAAAACTGTTTTTT. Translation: CASSAYRQSTNEKLFF.

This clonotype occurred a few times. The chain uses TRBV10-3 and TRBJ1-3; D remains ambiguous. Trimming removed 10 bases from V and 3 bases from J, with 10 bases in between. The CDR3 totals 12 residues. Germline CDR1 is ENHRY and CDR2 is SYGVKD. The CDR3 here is CATRDGGNTIYF. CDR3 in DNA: TGTGCCACCCGGGATGGTGGAAACACCATATATTTT.